This T cell receptor (beta chain) was sequenced in a study of blood T cell repertoires in COVID-19. The overall study: Italy, Spain and the United States were the sources of the convalescent and acute COVID-19 samples. In each case, the material was cDNA or gDNA derived from T cells, B-cell-depleted T cells, or PBMCs.

In the original workflow: Amplifying reference gene primers gave estimates of nucleated cell counts. Data came from immunoSEQ multiplex PCR; TCRdb stores just in-frame clones and leaves some out. V and J calls plus clone size are reproduced from that table; the DNA served to infer D and trimming. The table includes 10,000 to 13,000 clones, around four fifths detected once. CDR1 LNHDA and CDR2 SQIVND come from the germline V gene (reference sequence). Trimming cost V 4 bases and J 4 bases, with 12 bases left between them. The CDR3 has 14 residues. The gene calls are TRBV19 and TRBJ2-3; D is perhaps TRBD2 (7 bases). The receptor's source is a human donor in a cohort sampled during active COVID-19. Sequenced input: peripheral blood. The CDR3, as DNA: TGTGCCAGTAGTACACAGGGAGGGGCAGATACGCAGTATTTT. It specifies CASSTQGGADTQYF.